Following are 14 T cell receptor beta chains from one sample sequenced in a study of T cell responses to AZD1222 COVID-19 vaccine. TCRdb keeps only in-frame clones here, not all; method: immunoSEQ multiplex PCR. The data hold some 73,000 clones, with roughly 89% observed a single time. Sequenced material: peripheral blood, taken 28 days after the second AZD1222 dose. The receptors come from an adult who received the AZD1222 COVID-19 vaccine.

The V and J genes are TRBV5-4 and TRBJ2-7; weak D call: TRBD2 (5 bases). This CDR3 spans 13 amino acids. From germline, CDR1 is SGHNT and CDR2 YYREEE (reference sequence). The germline V and J ends were trimmed by 2 bases and 3 bases, with 9 bases remaining between them. For the CDR3, the DNA is TGTGCCAGCAGCTTCCGGGGAAACTACGAGCAGTACGTC. It translates to CASSFRGNYEQYV.

The V gene is TRBV3-1 (or the pseudogene TRBV3-2), the J gene TRBJ2-5, with D perhaps matching TRBD2 (6 bases). The CDR3 sequence is 12 residues long. V lost 8 bases and J 0 bases, leaving 7 bases between the germline ends. In germline, CDR1 is LGHDT, CDR2 YNNKEL (reference sequence). The CDR3 protein is CASRGYQETQYF. The CDR3 nucleotides read TGTGCCAGCCGGGGGTACCAAGAGACCCAGTACTTC.

The chain combines TRBV28 with TRBJ2-5, with TRBD2 as a possible D gene (5 bases). Germline V gives CDR1 MDHEN, CDR2 SYDVKM. The length of the CDR3 is 14 residues. Between the trimmed V and J ends, which lost 3 bases and 7 bases, there was a span of 15 bases. The CDR3 nucleotides are TGTGCCAGCAGTTTCTTCGTACCACGGGGGACCCAGTACTTC. Amino acid sequence: CASSFFVPRGTQYF.

The chain uses TRBV7-2 and TRBJ2-7; D possibly corresponds to TRBD2 (5 bases). The CDR3 length is 13 residues. Germline lookup yields CDR1 SGHTA and CDR2 FQGNSA. V was pared by 1 base and J by 7 bases, with 11 bases between. The CDR3 DNA is TGTGCCAGCAGCTTAGGGAGAAGGAGGGAGCAGTACGTC. Protein: CASSLGRRREQYV.

The genes are TRBV6-1 and TRBJ2-5; unclear D gene. Looked up from germline, CDR1 is MNHNS and CDR2 is SASEGT. V was trimmed by 3 bases and J by 2 bases, leaving 7 bases between them. CDR3 length equals 13 residues. In DNA form, the CDR3 reads TGTGCCAGCAGTGATAGGCTTCAAGAGACCCAGTACTTC. Protein sequence: CASSDRLQETQYF.

This chain connects TRBV4-1 to TRBJ2-7, with D perhaps matching TRBD2 (6 bases). Germline V gene sequence: CDR1 MGHRA, CDR2 YSYEKL. CDR3 length: 16 residues. V was trimmed by 1 base and J by 2 bases, leaving 15 bases between them. For the CDR3, the DNA is TGCGCCAGCAGCCAAGTCTCCGGCGGGACGCCCTACGAGCAGTACGTC. It codes for CASSQVSGGTPYEQYV.

The V call is TRBV21-1, the J call TRBJ1-2. TRBV21-1 is a documented pseudogene. This CDR3 spans 14 amino acids. CDR3 in amino acids: CASSKLSALRRYTF. The CDR3 nucleotides read TGTGCCAGCAGCAAACTTTCGGCGTTGAGGCGCTACACCTTC.

The chain has TRBV6-5 and TRBJ2-1, with 7 bases lining up with TRBD2. From germline, CDR1 is MNHEY and CDR2 SVGAGI. Trimming cost V 2 bases and J 1 base; bases outside gene matches: 5. This CDR3 region has 16 residues. The CDR3 DNA sequence: TGTGCCAGCAGTTACGGACTAGTGCCATCCTACAATGAGCAGTTCTTC. This sequence encodes CASSYGLVPSYNEQFF.

The chain joins TRBV11-3 to TRBJ1-6; no firm D call. CDR1 SGHNT and CDR2 YENEEA come from the germline V gene. The V and J ends lost 3 bases and 8 bases respectively, with 8 bases between them. The CDR3 has 13 amino acids. The CDR3 loop reads CASSLKADSPLHF. CDR3 nucleotides: TGTGCCAGCAGCTTGAAGGCCGATTCACCCCTCCACTTT.

This chain links TRBV5-1 with TRBJ2-3; D call uncertain. The CDR3 contains 14 residues. Germline assignment: CDR1 SGHRS and CDR2 YFSETQ. Between the trimmed V and J ends, which lost 5 bases and 1 base, there was a span of 11 bases. In DNA, the CDR3 is TGCGCCAGCAGTTCTTATCAGGGCACAGATACGCAGTATTTT. Residues: CASSSYQGTDTQYF.

The J gene is TRBJ1-5, the V gene TRBV4-1; D may be TRBD1 (5 bases). The CDR3 is made up of 16 amino acids. V was trimmed by 0 bases and J by 2 bases, leaving 11 bases between them. CDR1 MGHRA and CDR2 YSYEKL come from the germline V gene. The CDR3 DNA follows: TGCGCCAGCAGCCAAGACCTGATGGGGGGCAATCAGCCCCAGCATTTT. Translated: CASSQDLMGGNQPQHF.

The chain couples TRBV5-1 to TRBJ2-1; 8 nucleotides match TRBD2. The V gene end was trimmed by 2 bases and the J gene end by 3 bases; junction bases not matched to a gene: 4. Germline values: CDR1 SGHRS, CDR2 YFSETQ. The CDR3 is 15 residues long. For the CDR3, the DNA is TGCGCCAGCAGCTTTAGCGGGACCATCTACAATGAGCAGTTCTTC. Its translation: CASSFSGTIYNEQFF.

This chain joins TRBV30 and TRBJ2-7; D may be TRBD1 or TRBD2 (5 bases each). Germline lookup yields CDR1 GTSNPN and CDR2 SVGIG (reference sequence). The CDR3 extends over 16 amino acids. V lost 0 bases to trimming and J lost 0 bases, with 15 bases between them. The CDR3 protein is CAWSVGGPRGSYEQYF. Here the CDR3 DNA reads TGTGCCTGGAGTGTTGGAGGCCCGAGGGGCTCCTACGAGCAGTACTTC.

V and J are TRBV30 and TRBJ1-1; D might be TRBD1 (5 bases). The CDR3 length is 15 residues. V gave up 4 bases and J gave up 2 bases, with 17 bases separating them. Germline lookup yields CDR1 GTSNPN and CDR2 SVGIG (reference sequence). CDR3 nucleotide sequence: TGTGCCTGGACCACCTGGGGACCGATTAACACTGAAGCTTTCTTT. This sequence encodes CAWTTWGPINTEAFF.